The entry below describes one TCR beta chain. Germline values: CDR1 SNHLY, CDR2 FYNNEI. Germline trimming cut 9 bases from V and 0 bases from J; bases unmatched to any gene: 6. This CDR3 is 15 amino acids long. The data stem from a study of blood T cell repertoires in COVID-19. Study overall: Specimens from acute and convalescent COVID-19 originated in the United States, Italy and Spain. T cells, B-cell-depleted T cells, or PBMCs supplied cDNA or gDNA.

Clones were read by immunoSEQ multiplex PCR, and TCRdb kept only the in-frame ones, dropping some. The table lists about 78,000 clones, about 90% of them singletons. The chain uses TRBV2 and TRBJ2-1, with 9 bases matching TRBD1. The source of this sequence is a woman aged 45 to 65 in a cohort sampled during active COVID-19. Sequencing was carried out using peripheral blood. CDR3 residues: CASWTGESSYNEQFF. CDR3 in DNA: TGTGCCAGTTGGACAGGGGAAAGCTCCTACAATGAGCAGTTCTTC.